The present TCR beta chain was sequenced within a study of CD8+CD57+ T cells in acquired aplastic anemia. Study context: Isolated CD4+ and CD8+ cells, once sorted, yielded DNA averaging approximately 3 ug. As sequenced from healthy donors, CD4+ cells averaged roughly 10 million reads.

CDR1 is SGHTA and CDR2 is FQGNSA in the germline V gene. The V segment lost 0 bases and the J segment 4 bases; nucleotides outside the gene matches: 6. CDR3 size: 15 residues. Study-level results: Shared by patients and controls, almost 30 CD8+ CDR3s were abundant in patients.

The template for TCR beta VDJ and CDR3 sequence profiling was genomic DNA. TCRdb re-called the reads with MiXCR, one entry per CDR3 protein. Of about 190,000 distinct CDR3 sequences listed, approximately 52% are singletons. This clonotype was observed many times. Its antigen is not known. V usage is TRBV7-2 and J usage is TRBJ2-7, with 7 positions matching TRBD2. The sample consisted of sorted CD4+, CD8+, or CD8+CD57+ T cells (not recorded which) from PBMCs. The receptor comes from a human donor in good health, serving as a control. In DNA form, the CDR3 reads TGTGCCAGCAGCTTAGCGGGAGGGGATCGGTACGAGCAGTACTTC. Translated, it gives CASSLAGGDRYEQYF.